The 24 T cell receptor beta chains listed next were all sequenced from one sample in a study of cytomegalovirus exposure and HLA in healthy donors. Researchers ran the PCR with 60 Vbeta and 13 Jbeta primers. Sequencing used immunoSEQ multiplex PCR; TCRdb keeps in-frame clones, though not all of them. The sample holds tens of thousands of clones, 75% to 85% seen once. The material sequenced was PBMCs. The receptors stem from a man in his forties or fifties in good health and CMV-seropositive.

The CDR3 loop is CASSSTSAYTGELFF. The CDR3 nucleotides are TGTGCCAGCAGCTCGACTAGCGCCTACACCGGGGAGCTGTTTTTT. This rearrangement joins TRBV7-2 to TRBJ2-2, with 8 nucleotides matching TRBD2. CDR1 SGHTA and CDR2 FQGNSA come from the germline V gene. V was pared by 4 bases and J by 3 bases, with 4 bases of the junction left unmatched. The CDR3 covers 15 residues.

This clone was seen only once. The CDR3 spells CASRQLAGYETQYF. DNA for the CDR3: TGTGCCAGCAGACAACTAGCGGGGTACGAGACCCAGTACTTC. V and J are TRBV2 and TRBJ2-5, with 10 bases matching TRBD2. The CDR3 runs 14 residues. The V segment lost 6 bases and the J segment 5 bases; nucleotides outside the gene matches: 6. The germline gives CDR1 SNHLY, CDR2 FYNNEI.

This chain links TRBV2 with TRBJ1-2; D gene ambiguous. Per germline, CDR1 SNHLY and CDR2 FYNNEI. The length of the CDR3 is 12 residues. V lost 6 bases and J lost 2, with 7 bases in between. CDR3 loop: CASRRSNYGYTF. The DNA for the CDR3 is TGTGCCAGCAGGAGATCAAACTATGGCTACACCTTC.

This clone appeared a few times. CDR3 bases: TGTGCCAGCAGCTTCGGAACAGGGGACACAGATACGCAGTATTTT. It translates to CASSFGTGDTDTQYF. This sequence joins TRBV7-9 and TRBJ2-3; 7 nucleotides agree with TRBD1. With V trimmed by 3 bases and J by 2 bases, 5 bases remained unmatched. CDR1 is SEHNR and CDR2 is FQNEAQ in the germline V gene (reference sequence). This CDR3 has 15 residues.

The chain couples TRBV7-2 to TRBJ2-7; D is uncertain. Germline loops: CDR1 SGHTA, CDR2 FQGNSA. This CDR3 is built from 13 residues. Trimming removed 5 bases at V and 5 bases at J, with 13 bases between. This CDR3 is CASSLNRVHEQYF. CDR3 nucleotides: TGTGCCAGCAGCCTGAATCGGGTCCACGAGCAGTACTTC. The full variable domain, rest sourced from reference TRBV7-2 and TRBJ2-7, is GAGVSQSPSNKVTEKGKDVELRCDPISGHTALYWYRQSLGQGLEFLIYFQGNSAPDKSGLPSDRFSAERTGGSVSTLTIQRTQQEDSAVYLCASSLNRVHEQYFGPGTRLTVT.

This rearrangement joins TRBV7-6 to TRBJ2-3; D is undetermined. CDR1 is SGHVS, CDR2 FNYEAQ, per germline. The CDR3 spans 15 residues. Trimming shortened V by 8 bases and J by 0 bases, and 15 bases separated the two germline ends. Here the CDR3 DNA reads TGTGCCAGCGGAAGGCGGCCTACTAGCACAGATACGCAGTATTTT. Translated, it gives CASGRRPTSTDTQYF.

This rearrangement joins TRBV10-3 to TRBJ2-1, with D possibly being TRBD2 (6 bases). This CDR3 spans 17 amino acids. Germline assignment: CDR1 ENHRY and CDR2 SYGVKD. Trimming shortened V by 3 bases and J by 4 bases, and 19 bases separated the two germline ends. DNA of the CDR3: TGTGCCATCAGTGATTTGGGCGGGGAAACGAAATACAATGAGCAGTTCTTC. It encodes CAISDLGGETKYNEQFF.

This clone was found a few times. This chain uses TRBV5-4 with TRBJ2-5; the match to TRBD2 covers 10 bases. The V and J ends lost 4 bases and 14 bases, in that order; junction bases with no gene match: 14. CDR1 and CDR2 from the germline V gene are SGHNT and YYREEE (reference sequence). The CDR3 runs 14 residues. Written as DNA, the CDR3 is TGTGCCAGCAGCCTAGCGGGAGAGGGGGTCGTTAGCTACTTC. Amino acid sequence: CASSLAGEGVVSYF.

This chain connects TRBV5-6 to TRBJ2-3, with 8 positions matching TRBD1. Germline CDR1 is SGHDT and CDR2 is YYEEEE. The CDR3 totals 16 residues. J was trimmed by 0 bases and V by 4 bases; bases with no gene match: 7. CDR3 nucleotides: TGTGCCAGCAGCCTCCCGGGACAGGCTAGCACAGATACGCAGTATTTT. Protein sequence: CASSLPGQASTDTQYF.

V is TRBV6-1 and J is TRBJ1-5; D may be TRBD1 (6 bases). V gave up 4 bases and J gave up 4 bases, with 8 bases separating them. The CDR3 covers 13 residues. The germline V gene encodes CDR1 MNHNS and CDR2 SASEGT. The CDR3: CASSGQVNQPQHF. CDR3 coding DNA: TGTGCCAGCAGTGGACAGGTAAATCAGCCCCAGCATTTT.

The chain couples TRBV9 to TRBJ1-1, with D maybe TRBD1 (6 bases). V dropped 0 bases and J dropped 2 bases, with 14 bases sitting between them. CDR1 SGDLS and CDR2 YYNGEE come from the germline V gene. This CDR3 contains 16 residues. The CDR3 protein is CASSVGQGKANTEAFF. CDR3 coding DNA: TGTGCCAGCAGCGTAGGTCAGGGGAAGGCCAACACTGAAGCTTTCTTT.

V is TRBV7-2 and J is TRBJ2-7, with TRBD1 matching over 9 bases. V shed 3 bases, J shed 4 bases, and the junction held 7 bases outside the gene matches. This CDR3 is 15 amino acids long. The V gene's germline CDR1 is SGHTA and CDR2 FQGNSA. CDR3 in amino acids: CASSFGTGRGYEQYF. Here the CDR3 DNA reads TGTGCCAGCAGCTTCGGGACAGGGAGGGGGTACGAGCAGTACTTC.

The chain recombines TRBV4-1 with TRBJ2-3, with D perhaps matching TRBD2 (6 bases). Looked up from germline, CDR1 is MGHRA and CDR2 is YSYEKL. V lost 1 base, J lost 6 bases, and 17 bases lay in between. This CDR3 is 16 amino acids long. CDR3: CASSQVGGIRGDTQYF. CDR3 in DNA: TGCGCCAGCAGCCAAGTCGGCGGGATTAGGGGCGATACGCAGTATTTT.

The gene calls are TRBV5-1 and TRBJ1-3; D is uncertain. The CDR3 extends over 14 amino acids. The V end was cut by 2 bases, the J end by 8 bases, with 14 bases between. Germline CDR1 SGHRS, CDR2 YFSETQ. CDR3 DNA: TGCGCCAGCAGCTTCACGGCCGCCGGGGACACCATATATTTT. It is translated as CASSFTAAGDTIYF.

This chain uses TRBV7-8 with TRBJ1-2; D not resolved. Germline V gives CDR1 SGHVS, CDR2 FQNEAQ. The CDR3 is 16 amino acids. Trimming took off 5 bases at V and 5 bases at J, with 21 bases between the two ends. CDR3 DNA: TGTGCCAGCAGCCGAGATCGGAACAGCCGATTTTATGGCTACACCTTC. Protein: CASSRDRNSRFYGYTF.

The CDR3 loop reads CASSDNKLGTSGSNEQFF. CDR3 coding DNA: TGTGCCAGCAGTGACAATAAGCTCGGGACTAGCGGGAGCAATGAGCAGTTCTTC. The rearrangement links TRBV6-4 to TRBJ2-1; 14 positions match TRBD2. The CDR3 covers 18 residues. The J segment lost 6 bases and the V segment lost 2 bases, leaving 9 bases of the junction unmatched. Germline V gene data show CDR1 as MRHNA and CDR2 as SNTAGT.

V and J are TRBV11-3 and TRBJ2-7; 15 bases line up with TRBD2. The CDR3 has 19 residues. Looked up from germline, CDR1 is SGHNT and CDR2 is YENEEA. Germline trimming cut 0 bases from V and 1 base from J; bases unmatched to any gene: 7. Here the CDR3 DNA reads TGTGCCAGCAGCTTAGATCGGGGGACTAGCGGGAGGAATTCCTACGAGCAGTACTTC. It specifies CASSLDRGTSGRNSYEQYF. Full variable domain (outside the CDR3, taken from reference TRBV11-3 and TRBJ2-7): EAGVVQSPRYKIIEKKQPVAFWCNPISGHNTLYWYLQNLGQGPELLIRYENEEAVDDSQLPKDRFSAERLKGVDSTLKIQPAELGDSAVYLCASSLDRGTSGRNSYEQYFGPGTRLTVT.

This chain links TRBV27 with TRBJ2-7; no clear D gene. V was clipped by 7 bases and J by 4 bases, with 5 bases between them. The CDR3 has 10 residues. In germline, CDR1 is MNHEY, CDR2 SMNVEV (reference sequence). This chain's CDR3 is CASTRYEQYF. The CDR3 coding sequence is TGTGCCAGCACTCGGTACGAGCAGTACTTC.

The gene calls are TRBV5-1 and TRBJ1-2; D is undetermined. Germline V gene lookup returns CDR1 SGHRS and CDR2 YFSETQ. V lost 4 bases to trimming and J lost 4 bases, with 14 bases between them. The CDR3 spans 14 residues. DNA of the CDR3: TGCGCCAGCAGCGCTCTCGAAGAGGGCTATGGCTACACCTTC. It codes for CASSALEEGYGYTF.

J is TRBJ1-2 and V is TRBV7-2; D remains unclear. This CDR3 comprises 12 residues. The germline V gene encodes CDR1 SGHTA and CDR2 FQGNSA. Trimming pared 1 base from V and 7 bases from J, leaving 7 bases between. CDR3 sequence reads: CASSLGAFGYTF. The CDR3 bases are TGTGCCAGCAGCTTAGGAGCTTTTGGCTACACCTTC.

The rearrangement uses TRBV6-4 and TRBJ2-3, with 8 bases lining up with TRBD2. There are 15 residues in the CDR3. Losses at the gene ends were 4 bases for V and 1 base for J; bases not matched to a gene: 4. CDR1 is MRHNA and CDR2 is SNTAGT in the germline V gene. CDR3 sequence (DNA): TGTGCCAGCAGTGCCCAAGCGGGAGGCACAGATACGCAGTATTTT. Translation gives CASSAQAGGTDTQYF.

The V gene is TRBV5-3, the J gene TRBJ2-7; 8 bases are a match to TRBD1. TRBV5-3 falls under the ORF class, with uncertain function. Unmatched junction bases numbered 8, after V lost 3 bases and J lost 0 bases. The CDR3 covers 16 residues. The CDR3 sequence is CARSSGQGDTSYEQYF. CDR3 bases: TGTGCCAGAAGCTCCGGACAGGGTGACACCTCCTACGAGCAGTACTTC.

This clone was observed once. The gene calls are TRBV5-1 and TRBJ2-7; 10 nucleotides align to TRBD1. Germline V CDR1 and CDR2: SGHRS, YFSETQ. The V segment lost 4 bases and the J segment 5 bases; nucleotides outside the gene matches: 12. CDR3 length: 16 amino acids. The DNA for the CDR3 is TGCGCCAGCAGCATCCAACCGGGACAGGGGAACGACGAGCAGTACTTC. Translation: CASSIQPGQGNDEQYF. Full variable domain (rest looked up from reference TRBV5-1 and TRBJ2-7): KAGVTQTPRYLIKTRGQQVTLSCSPISGHRSVSWYQQTPGQGLQFLFEYFSETQRNKGNFPGRFSGRQFSNSRSEMNVSTLELGDSALYLCASSIQPGQGNDEQYFGPGTRLTVT.

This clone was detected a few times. The CDR3 sequence is CASTDGGQLSGNTIYF. The CDR3 nucleotides read TGTGCCAGCACCGATGGAGGACAGCTCTCTGGAAACACCATATATTTT. V is TRBV25-1 and J is TRBJ1-3, with D perhaps TRBD1 (6 bases). The CDR3 has 16 amino acids. V was cut by 7 bases and J by 0 bases, with 16 bases left in between. Germline V gene sequence: CDR1 MGHDK, CDR2 SYGVNS.